Following are 8 T cell receptor beta chains from one sample sequenced in a study of human T cells and chemical hapten exposure. TCRdb fed the RACE reads into MiXCR, producing one record per CDR3 protein. The repertoire holds around 200,000 distinct CDR3 sequences, with 24% as singletons. Stated time point: patch test 3, about 24 weeks after DPC sensitization. Noted treatment: therapeutic diphenylcyclopropenone sensitization with weekly scalp DPC. The sequencing here drew on whole blood, taken in connection with sensitization to the hapten diphenylcyclopropenone (DPC). These receptors originate from a woman between 35 and 50 years old with alopecia areata. Some clones in this sample may be carry-over from other donors' samples.

There are many counts of this clonotype. V gene TRBV20-1 combines with J gene TRBJ2-3; 10 nucleotides agree with TRBD2. Germline V gene data show CDR1 as DFQATT and CDR2 as SNEGSKA (reference sequence). V lost 6 bases to trimming and J lost 3 bases; unmatched junction nucleotides: 9. The CDR3 consists of 15 residues. The CDR3 DNA reads as TGCAGTGCGCGATCCGGGACTAGCGTTACAGATACGCAGTATTTT. It specifies CSARSGTSVTDTQYF.

This sequence joins TRBV25-1 and TRBJ1-1; TRBD1 is a possible D gene (5 bases). Trimming removed 7 bases at V and 5 bases at J, with 11 bases between. CDR1 and CDR2 (germline): MGHDK, SYGVNS. The CDR3 has 12 amino acids. CDR3 residues: CASIQGETEAFF. The CDR3 DNA follows: TGTGCCAGCATCCAAGGGGAGACTGAAGCTTTCTTT.

V usage is TRBV3-1 and J usage is TRBJ1-5; 11 nucleotides agree with TRBD1. V lost 1 base, J lost 6 bases, and 2 bases stayed unmatched. Germline CDR1 is LGHDT and CDR2 is YNNKEL (reference sequence). The CDR3 extends over 15 amino acids. In DNA form, the CDR3 reads TGTGCCAGCAGCCAAGCCGGGACAGGGGGTCAGCCCCAGCATTTT. Encoded protein: CASSQAGTGGQPQHF.

The table lists this clonotype with a few counts. The chain uses TRBV27 and TRBJ1-1; D might be TRBD1 (5 bases). CDR1 is MNHEY and CDR2 is SMNVEV in the germline V gene (reference sequence). The CDR3 has 17 residues. V lost 8 bases to trimming and J lost 3 bases, with 25 bases between them. The CDR3 bases are TGTGCCAGCCTCAGGGTTTCGGGGGGGTATATATACACTGAAGCTTTCTTT. This encodes CASLRVSGGYIYTEAFF.

V and J are TRBV28 and TRBJ2-7; D unclear. The germline V gene encodes CDR1 MDHEN and CDR2 SYDVKM. The CDR3 totals 12 residues. With 6 bases removed from V and 6 bases from J, the gap between germline ends came to 12 bases. The DNA for the CDR3 is TGTGCCAGCAGCTATGGAACTGCCGAGCAGTACTTC. Translated, it gives CASSYGTAEQYF.

This clonotype was counted a few times. The chain uses TRBV28 and TRBJ2-2; D remains ambiguous. The V gene lost 4 bases and the J gene lost 4 bases, with 4 bases spanning the gap. In germline, CDR1 is MDHEN, CDR2 SYDVKM. There are 12 residues in the CDR3. The CDR3 region has the DNA TGTGCCAGCAGTTCCACCACCGGGGAGCTGTTTTTT. Its translation is CASSSTTGELFF.

The chain is built from TRBV7-3 and TRBJ1-1, with D unclear. The V and J ends lost 5 bases and 3 bases respectively, with 10 bases between them. CDR3 length equals 13 residues. From germline, CDR1 is SGHTA and CDR2 FQGTGA. The CDR3, as DNA: TGTGCCAGCAGCGCGTACACCGACACTGAAGCTTTCTTT. The encoded protein is CASSAYTDTEAFF.

The chain has TRBV7-2 and TRBJ2-4, with D perhaps TRBD1 (7 bases). The CDR3 length is 14 residues. Germline lookup yields CDR1 SGHTA and CDR2 FQGNSA. V dropped 5 bases and J dropped 6 bases, with 14 bases sitting between them. The CDR3 is CASSPPGGRNIQYF. CDR3 bases: TGTGCCAGCAGCCCCCCAGGGGGGAGAAACATTCAGTACTTC.